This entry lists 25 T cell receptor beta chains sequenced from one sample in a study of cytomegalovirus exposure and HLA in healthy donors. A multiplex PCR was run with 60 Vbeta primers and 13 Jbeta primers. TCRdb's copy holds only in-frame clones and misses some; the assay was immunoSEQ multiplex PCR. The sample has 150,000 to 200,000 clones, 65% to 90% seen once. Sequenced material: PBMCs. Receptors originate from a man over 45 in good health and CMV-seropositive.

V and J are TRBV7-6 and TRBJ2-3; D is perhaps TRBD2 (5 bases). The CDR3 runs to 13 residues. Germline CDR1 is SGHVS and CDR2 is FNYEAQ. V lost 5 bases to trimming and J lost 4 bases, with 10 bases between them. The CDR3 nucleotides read TGTGCCAGCAGCCCAGACTATGCAGATACGCAGTATTTT. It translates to CASSPDYADTQYF.

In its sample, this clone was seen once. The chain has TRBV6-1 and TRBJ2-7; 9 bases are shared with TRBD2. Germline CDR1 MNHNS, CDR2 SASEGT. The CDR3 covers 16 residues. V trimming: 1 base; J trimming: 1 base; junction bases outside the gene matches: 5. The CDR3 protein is CASSEEVSGGSYEQYF. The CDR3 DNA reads TGTGCCAGCAGTGAAGAGGTTAGCGGGGGATCCTACGAGCAGTACTTC.

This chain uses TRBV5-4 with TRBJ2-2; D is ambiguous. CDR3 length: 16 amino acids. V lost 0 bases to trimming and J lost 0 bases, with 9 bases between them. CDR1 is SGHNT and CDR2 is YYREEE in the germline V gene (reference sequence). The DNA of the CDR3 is TGTGCCAGCAGCTTGGGCCACAGAGCGAACACCGGGGAGCTGTTTTTT. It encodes CASSLGHRANTGELFF. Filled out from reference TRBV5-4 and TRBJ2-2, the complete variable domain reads ETGVTQSPTHLIKTRGQQVTLRCSSQSGHNTVSWYQQALGQGPQFIFQYYREEENGRGNFPPRFSGLQFPNYSSELNVNALELDDSALYLCASSLGHRANTGELFFGEGSRLTVL.

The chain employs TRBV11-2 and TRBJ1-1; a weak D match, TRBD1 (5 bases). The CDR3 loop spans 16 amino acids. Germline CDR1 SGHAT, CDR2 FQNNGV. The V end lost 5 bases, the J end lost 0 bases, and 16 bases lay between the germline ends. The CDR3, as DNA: TGTGCCAGCAGCACACCTACAGGAATCATGAACACTGAAGCTTTCTTT. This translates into CASSTPTGIMNTEAFF.

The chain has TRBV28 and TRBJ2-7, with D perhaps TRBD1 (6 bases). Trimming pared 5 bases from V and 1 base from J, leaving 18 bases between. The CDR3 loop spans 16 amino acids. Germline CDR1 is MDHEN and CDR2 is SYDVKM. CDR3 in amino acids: CASSQDRWGLSYEQYV. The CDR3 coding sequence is TGTGCCAGCAGTCAGGACCGGTGGGGGCTTTCCTACGAGCAGTACGTC.

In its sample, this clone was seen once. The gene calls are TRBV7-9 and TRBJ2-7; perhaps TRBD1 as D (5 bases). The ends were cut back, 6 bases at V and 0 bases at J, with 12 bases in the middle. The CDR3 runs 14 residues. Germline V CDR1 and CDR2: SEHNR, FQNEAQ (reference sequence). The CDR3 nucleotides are TGTGCCAGCAGTCCCCAGGGAAACTCCTACGAGCAGTACTTC. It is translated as CASSPQGNSYEQYF. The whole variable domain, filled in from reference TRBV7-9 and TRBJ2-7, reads DTGVSQNPRHKITKRGQNVTFRCDPISEHNRLYWYRQTLGQGPEFLTYFQNEAQLEKSRLLSDRFSAERPKGSFSTLEIQRTEQGDSAMYLCASSPQGNSYEQYFGPGTRLTVT.

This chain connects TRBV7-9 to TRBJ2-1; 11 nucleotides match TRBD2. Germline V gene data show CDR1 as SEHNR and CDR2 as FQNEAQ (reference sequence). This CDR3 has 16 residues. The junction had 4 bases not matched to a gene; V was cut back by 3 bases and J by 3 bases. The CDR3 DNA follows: TGTGCCAGCAGCTTCGCCGGGACTAGCGGCTACAATGAGCAGTTCTTC. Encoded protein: CASSFAGTSGYNEQFF.

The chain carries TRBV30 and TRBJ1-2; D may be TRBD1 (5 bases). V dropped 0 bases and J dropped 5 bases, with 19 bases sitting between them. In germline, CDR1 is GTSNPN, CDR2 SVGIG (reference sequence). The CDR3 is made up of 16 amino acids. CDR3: CAWSVLGGGVEYGYTF. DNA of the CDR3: TGTGCCTGGAGTGTACTGGGCGGGGGGGTCGAGTATGGCTACACCTTC.

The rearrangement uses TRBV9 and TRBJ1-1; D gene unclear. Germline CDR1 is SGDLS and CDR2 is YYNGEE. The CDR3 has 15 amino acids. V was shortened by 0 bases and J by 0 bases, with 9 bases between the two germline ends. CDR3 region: CASSVVDLMNTEAFF. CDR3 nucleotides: TGTGCCAGCAGCGTAGTGGACTTGATGAACACTGAAGCTTTCTTT.

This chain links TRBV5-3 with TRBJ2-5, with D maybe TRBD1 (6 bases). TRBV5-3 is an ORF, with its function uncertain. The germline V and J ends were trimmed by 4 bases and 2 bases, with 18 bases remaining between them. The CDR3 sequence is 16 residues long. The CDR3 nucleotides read TGTGCCAGAAGCCTTAACCGGGACACTCTTCAAGAGACCCAGTACTTC. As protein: CARSLNRDTLQETQYF.

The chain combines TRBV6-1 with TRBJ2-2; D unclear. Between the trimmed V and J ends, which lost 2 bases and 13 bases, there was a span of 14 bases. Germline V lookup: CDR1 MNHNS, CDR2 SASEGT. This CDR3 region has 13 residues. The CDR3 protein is CASSENTALVLFF. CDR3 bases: TGTGCCAGCAGTGAAAACACCGCCCTGGTGCTGTTTTTT.

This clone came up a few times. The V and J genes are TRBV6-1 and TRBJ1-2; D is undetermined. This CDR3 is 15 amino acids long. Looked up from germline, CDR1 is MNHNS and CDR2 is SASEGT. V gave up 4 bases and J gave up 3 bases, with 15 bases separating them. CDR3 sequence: CASSARREAYYGYTF. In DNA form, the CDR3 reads TGTGCCAGCAGTGCGAGAAGGGAGGCTTACTATGGCTACACCTTC.

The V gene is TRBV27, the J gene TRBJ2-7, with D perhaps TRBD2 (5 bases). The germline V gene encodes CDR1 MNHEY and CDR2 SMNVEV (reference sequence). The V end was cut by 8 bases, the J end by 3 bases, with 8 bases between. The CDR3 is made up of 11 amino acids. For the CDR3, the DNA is TGTGCCAGCGGACTTCACTACGAGCAGTACTTC. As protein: CASGLHYEQYF.

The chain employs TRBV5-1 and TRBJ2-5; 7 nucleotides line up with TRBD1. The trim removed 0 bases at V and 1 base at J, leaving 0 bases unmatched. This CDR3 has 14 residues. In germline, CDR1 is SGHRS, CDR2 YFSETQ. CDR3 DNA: TGCGCCAGCAGCTTGGACAGGGGCCAAGAGACCCAGTACTTC. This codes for CASSLDRGQETQYF.

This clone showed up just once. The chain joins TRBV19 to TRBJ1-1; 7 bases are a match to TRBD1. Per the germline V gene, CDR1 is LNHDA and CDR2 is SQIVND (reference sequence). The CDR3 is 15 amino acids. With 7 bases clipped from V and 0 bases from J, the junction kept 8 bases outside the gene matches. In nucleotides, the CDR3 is TGTGCCAGTATGGTAGGGGGCGCCATGAACACTGAAGCTTTCTTT. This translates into CASMVGGAMNTEAFF.

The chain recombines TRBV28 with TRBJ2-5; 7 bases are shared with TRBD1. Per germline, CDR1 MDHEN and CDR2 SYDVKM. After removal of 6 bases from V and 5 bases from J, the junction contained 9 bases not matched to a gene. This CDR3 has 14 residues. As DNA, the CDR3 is TGTGCCAGCAGGCCACAGGGGACGATGGAGACCCAGTACTTC. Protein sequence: CASRPQGTMETQYF.

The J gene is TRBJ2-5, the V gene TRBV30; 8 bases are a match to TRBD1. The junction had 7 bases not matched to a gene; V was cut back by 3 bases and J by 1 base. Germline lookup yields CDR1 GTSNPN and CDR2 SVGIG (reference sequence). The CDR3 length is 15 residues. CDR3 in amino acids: CAWSMTGASQETQYF. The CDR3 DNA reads TGTGCCTGGAGCATGACAGGGGCGAGCCAAGAGACCCAGTACTTC.

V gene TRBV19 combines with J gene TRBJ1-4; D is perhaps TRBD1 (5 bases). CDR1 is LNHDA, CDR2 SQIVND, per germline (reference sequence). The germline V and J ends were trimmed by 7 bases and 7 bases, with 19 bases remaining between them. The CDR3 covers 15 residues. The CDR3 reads CASNWGQGVGEKLFF. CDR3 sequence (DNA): TGTGCCAGTAACTGGGGCCAAGGGGTGGGTGAAAAACTGTTTTTT.

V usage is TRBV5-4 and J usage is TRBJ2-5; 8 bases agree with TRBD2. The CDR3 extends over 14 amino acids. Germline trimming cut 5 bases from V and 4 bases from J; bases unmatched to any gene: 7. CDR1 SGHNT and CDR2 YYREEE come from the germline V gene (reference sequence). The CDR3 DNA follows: TGTGCCAGCAGTCGGGGGGGCCCCCGAGAGACCCAGTACTTC. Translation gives CASSRGGPRETQYF.

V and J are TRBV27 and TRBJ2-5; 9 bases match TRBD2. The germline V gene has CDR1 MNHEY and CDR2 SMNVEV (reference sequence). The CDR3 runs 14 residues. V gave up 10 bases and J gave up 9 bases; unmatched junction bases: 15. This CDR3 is CATSSGDLRGSQYF. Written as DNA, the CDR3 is TGTGCCACCTCTAGCGGGGACCTCCGGGGGTCCCAGTACTTC.

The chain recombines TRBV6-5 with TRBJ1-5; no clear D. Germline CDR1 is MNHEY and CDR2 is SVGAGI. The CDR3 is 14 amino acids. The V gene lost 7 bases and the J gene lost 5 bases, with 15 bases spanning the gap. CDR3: CASKPGPSDQPQHF. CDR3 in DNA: TGTGCCAGCAAACCTGGCCCATCCGATCAGCCCCAGCATTTT.

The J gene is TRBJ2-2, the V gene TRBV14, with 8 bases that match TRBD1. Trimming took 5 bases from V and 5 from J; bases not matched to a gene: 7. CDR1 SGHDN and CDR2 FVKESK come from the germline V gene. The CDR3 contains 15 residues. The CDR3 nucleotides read TGTGCCAGCAGCATAGGACAGGGTCGGACCGGGGAGCTGTTTTTT. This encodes CASSIGQGRTGELFF.

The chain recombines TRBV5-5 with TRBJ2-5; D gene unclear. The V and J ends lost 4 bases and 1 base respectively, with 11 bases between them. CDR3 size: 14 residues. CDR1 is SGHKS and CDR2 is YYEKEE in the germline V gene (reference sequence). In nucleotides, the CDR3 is TGTGCCAGCAGCCGCGGCGGCAGCCAAGAGACCCAGTACTTC. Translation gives CASSRGGSQETQYF.

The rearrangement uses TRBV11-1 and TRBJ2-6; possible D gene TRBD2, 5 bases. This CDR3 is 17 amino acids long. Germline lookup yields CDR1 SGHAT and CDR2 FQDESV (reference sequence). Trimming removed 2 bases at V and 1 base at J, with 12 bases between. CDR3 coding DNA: TGTGCCAGCAGCTTAATTCGGGGTACTTCTGGGGCCAACGTCCTGACTTTC. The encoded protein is CASSLIRGTSGANVLTF.

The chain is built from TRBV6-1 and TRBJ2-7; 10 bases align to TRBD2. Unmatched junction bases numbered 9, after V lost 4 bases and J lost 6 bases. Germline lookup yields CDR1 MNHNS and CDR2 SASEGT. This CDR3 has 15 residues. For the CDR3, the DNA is TGTGCCAGCAGTGTGAGTCTAGCGGGAGCGCGCGAGCAGTACGTC. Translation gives CASSVSLAGAREQYV.